This section outlines one T cell receptor beta chain sequence together with its context. Its antigen is not known. With V trimmed by 5 bases and J by 3 bases, 12 bases remained unmatched. Germline V gives CDR1 SGHTA, CDR2 FQGNSA. This CDR3 has 17 residues. This specimen comes from a study of cytomegalovirus exposure and HLA in healthy donors. Study-wide results and caveats: According to a later analysis, TCR clusters from the first cohort tended to co-occur in the roughly 110 validation repertoires. In vitro work confirmed that three CMV-associated chains recognize CMV antigens. The study flagged 150 to 200 TCR beta chains as cytomegalovirus-associated.

This table comes from immunoSEQ multiplex PCR, and its TCRdb copy is limited to in-frame clones, with some not included. The sample includes 200,000 to 300,000 clones, over 75% of them seen just once. The sequenced material came from PBMCs. The chain is built from TRBV7-2 and TRBJ2-1, with 8 positions matching TRBD2. This clonotype originated in a man younger than 35 in good health and CMV-seropositive. The CDR3 DNA follows: TGTGCCAGCAGCCCCATCGTTTGGCGGGAGGACTACAATGAGCAGTTCTTC. Amino acids: CASSPIVWREDYNEQFF.